This record covers a single TCR beta chain. This sample stems from a study of blood T cell repertoires in COVID-19. Overall study context: The analysed material was cDNA or gDNA that came from T cells, B-cell-depleted T cells, or PBMCs.

Under the authors' procedure: The assay estimated nucleated cells by amplifying reference gene primers. Assay: immunoSEQ multiplex PCR; the TCRdb copy retains only in-frame clones and omits some. That table supplies the V and J calls and clone size; D and trimming were determined from the DNA. The repertoire holds 340,000 or so clones, with 87% as singletons. The sequencing input was peripheral blood. The clonotype comes from a middle-aged man with active or convalescent COVID-19.

The CDR3 loop reads CASSPPGVDEKLFF. The CDR3 DNA follows: TGTGCCAGCTCACCACCAGGGGTGGATGAAAAACTGTTTTTT. The V gene is TRBV18, the J gene TRBJ1-4, with a weak D call TRBD1 (5 bases). V dropped 0 bases and J dropped 6 bases, with 8 bases sitting between them. CDR1 is KGHSH, CDR2 LQKENI, per germline. This CDR3 has 14 amino acids.